A selection of T cell receptor beta chains follows, all from one sample in a study of T cell responses to AZD1222 COVID-19 vaccine. Sequenced by immunoSEQ multiplex PCR; TCRdb stores in-frame clones only, minus some. The sample comprises 150,000 to 200,000 clones, 94% of which are singletons, and 0.64% rests with the top ten. This specimen was peripheral blood, taken on day 0 of AZD1222 vaccination. Receptors were obtained from an adult in good health. Both conserved end residues are part of each CDR3. The D gene is left open where the match is weak. A clone size is listed for some rows: how often the clone was seen (once, few, many), or a class if it is expanded.

>TRBV11-2|.|TRBJ2-3|.
CASSINIRADTQYF
TGTGCCAGCAGCATCAATATCCGGGCAGATACGCAGTATTTT
>TRBV29-1|.|TRBJ2-7|.
CSVEDPGQMSYEQYF
TGCAGCGTTGAAGATCCTGGACAGATGTCCTACGAGCAGTACTTC
>TRBV4-2|TRBD1|TRBJ1-2|.
CASSQVDRSNYGYTF
TGTGCCAGCAGCCAAGTGGACAGGAGTAACTATGGCTACACCTTC
>TRBV27|.|TRBJ1-1|.
CASSLRTERGTEAFF
TGTGCCAGCAGTTTAAGGACGGAAAGGGGCACTGAAGCTTTCTTT
>TRBV5-5|.|TRBJ1-1|.
CASKVRTAMVRTEAFF
TGTGCCAGCAAAGTTCGGACGGCTATGGTGAGGACTGAAGCTTTCTTT
>TRBV9|.|TRBJ1-5|once
CASSVDGETLNQPQHF
TGTGCCAGCAGCGTAGACGGGGAGACCCTCAATCAGCCCCAGCATTTT
>TRBV18|.|TRBJ1-5|.
CASSPRADQPQHF
TGTGCCAGCTCACCCCGGGCAGATCAGCCCCAGCATTTT
>TRBV30|.|TRBJ1-1|.
CAWSRQLNTEAFF
TGTGCCTGGAGTCGGCAGCTGAACACTGAAGCTTTCTTT
>TRBV3-1/TRBV3-2|.|TRBJ1-1|once
CASSQERGLLNTEAFF
TGTGCCAGCAGCCAAGAGAGGGGGTTATTGAACACTGAAGCTTTCTTT
>TRBV20-1|.|TRBJ2-4|.
CSASIGGKNIQYF
TGCAGTGCTAGTATAGGGGGAAAAAACATTCAGTACTTC
>TRBV7-3|.|TRBJ2-1|.
CASSFGSRGYNEQFF
TGTGCCAGCAGCTTCGGCAGCCGAGGGTACAATGAGCAGTTCTTC
>TRBV3-1/TRBV3-2|TRBD2|TRBJ2-1|.
CASSRRGLDLYNEQFF
TGTGCCAGCAGCCGACGGGGACTAGACCTATACAATGAGCAGTTCTTC
>TRBV10-3|.|TRBJ2-7|once
CAITDGRPYEQYF
TGTGCCATCACCGATGGGAGGCCCTACGAGCAGTACTTC
>TRBV9|.|TRBJ2-1|.
CASSIQGGKGYNEQFF
TGTGCCAGCAGCATTCAGGGGGGAAAGGGCTACAATGAGCAGTTCTTC
>TRBV29-1|TRBD1|TRBJ1-1|.
CSVYLGQAFGTEAFF
TGCAGCGTCTACCTGGGACAGGCCTTTGGCACTGAAGCTTTCTTT
>TRBV5-1|.|TRBJ2-5|.
CASSLGGTAYGTQYF
TGCGCCAGCAGCTTGGGGGGGACGGCCTACGGGACCCAGTACTTC
>TRBV9|.|TRBJ1-3|.
CASSVTAGNTIYF
TGTGCCAGCAGCGTAACAGCTGGAAACACCATATATTTT
>TRBV7-8|.|TRBJ1-3|.
CASSLEDGPGNTIYF
TGTGCCAGCAGCTTAGAGGATGGGCCTGGAAACACCATATATTTT
>TRBV9|TRBD1|TRBJ2-7|.
CASSLSGQGAGEQYF
TGTGCCAGCAGCCTTTCAGGACAGGGGGCTGGAGAGCAGTACTTC
>TRBV10-3|.|TRBJ2-5|.
CAMGLSAGETQYF
TGTGCCATGGGGCTTAGCGCGGGAGAGACCCAGTACTTC
>TRBV14|.|TRBJ2-7|once
CASSRGSGLLKDGEQYF
TGTGCCAGCAGCCGAGGTAGCGGCCTATTAAAGGACGGCGAGCAGTACTTC
>TRBV5-1|.|TRBJ2-3|.
CASSGGKTDTQYF
TGCGCCAGCAGTGGGGGGAAAACAGATACGCAGTATTTT
>TRBV7-9|.|TRBJ2-7|few
CASSLKEGFSSYEQYF
TGTGCCAGCAGCTTAAAGGAGGGATTCTCTTCCTACGAGCAGTACTTC
>TRBV24-1|.|TRBJ2-1|.
CATSDSSVAADSYNEQFF
TGTGCCACCAGTGACTCCTCAGTTGCGGCGGATTCCTACAATGAGCAGTTCTTC
>TRBV5-5|TRBD1|TRBJ1-4|.
CASRKEGTDEKLFF
TGTGCCAGCAGGAAGGAGGGGACAGATGAAAAACTGTTTTTT
>TRBV29-1|.|TRBJ2-7|.
CSASIDRRGEQYF
TGCAGCGCCTCAATCGACAGGCGAGGCGAGCAGTACTTC
>TRBV2|.|TRBJ1-1|.
CASREGLGYRTEAFF
TGTGCCAGCAGGGAGGGGCTCGGGTACCGCACTGAAGCTTTCTTT
>TRBV30|.|TRBJ2-2|.
CAWSPPSGELFF
TGTGCCTGGAGCCCCCCGAGTGGAGAGCTGTTTTTT
>TRBV29-1|.|TRBJ2-3|.
CSVGGRRDTQYF
TGCAGCGTCGGGGGCCGGAGAGATACGCAGTATTTT
>TRBV12-3/TRBV12-4|.|TRBJ2-2|.
CASSRAAGELFF
TGTGCCAGCAGTCGGGCGGCCGGGGAGCTGTTTTTT
>TRBV6-6|.|TRBJ1-6|.
CASSPSNSPLHF
TGTGCCAGCAGCCCTTCCAATTCACCCCTCCACTTT
>TRBV3-1/TRBV3-2|.|TRBJ2-1|.
CASSLPSLGKYNEQFF
TGTGCCAGCAGCCTACCCTCACTGGGAAAGTACAATGAGCAGTTCTTC
>TRBV5-4|TRBD1|TRBJ1-4|.
CATGAKTGGTRTNEKLFF
TGTGCCACTGGGGCCAAGACAGGGGGGACTCGAACTAATGAAAAACTGTTTTTT
>TRBV6-4|.|TRBJ1-1|.
CASSEGRGTEAFF
TGTGCCAGCAGTGAGGGCAGGGGCACTGAAGCTTTCTTT
>TRBV23-1|.|TRBJ1-1|.
CASMVWGRNPEAFF
TGCGCCAGCATGGTCTGGGGGCGAAATCCTGAAGCTTTCTTT
>TRBV2|.|TRBJ1-4|.
CASSLQGSEKLFF
TGTGCCAGCAGCCTCCAGGGAAGCGAAAAACTGTTTTTT
>TRBV27|.|TRBJ2-7|few
CASSLDRSGEQYF
TGTGCCAGCAGCCTAGATCGGTCAGGCGAGCAGTACTTC
>TRBV7-2|.|TRBJ1-1|.
CASSSRFSSNTFF
TGTGCCAGCAGCTCCCGTTTTAGTAGTAATACTTTCTTT
>TRBV28|.|TRBJ2-1|.
CASSLTGRGGYNEQFF
TGTGCCAGCAGCCTCACCGGTCGGGGAGGCTACAATGAGCAGTTCTTC
>TRBV30|TRBD1|TRBJ2-7|.
CAWTLTGAGNYEQYF
TGTGCCTGGACCCTGACAGGGGCAGGGAACTACGAGCAGTACTTC
>TRBV4-1|.|TRBJ1-1|.
CASSPWSNTEAFF
TGCGCCAGCAGCCCCTGGAGCAACACTGAAGCTTTCTTT
>TRBV28|.|TRBJ1-1|.
CASSAPGPSRMNTEAFF
TGTGCCAGCAGTGCACCGGGACCCAGCCGCATGAACACTGAAGCTTTCTTT
>TRBV19|.|TRBJ1-2|.
CASSTDLRMGYTF
TGTGCCAGTAGTACGGACCTTCGGATGGGCTACACCTTC
>TRBV5-5|TRBD1|TRBJ2-7|.
CASSWGQGASEQYF
TGTGCCAGCAGCTGGGGACAGGGGGCAAGCGAGCAGTACTTC
>TRBV30|.|TRBJ1-5|.
CAASGVTANQPQHF
TGTGCCGCGTCAGGGGTTACGGCAAATCAGCCCCAGCATTTT
>TRBV29-1|TRBD1|TRBJ1-5|.
CSVPGTDSNQPQHF
TGCAGCGTCCCCGGGACAGATAGCAATCAGCCCCAGCATTTT
>TRBV7-2|TRBD2|TRBJ2-2|.
CASSFISGTNTGELFF
TGTGCCAGCAGCTTTATTAGCGGGACGAACACCGGGGAGCTGTTTTTT
>TRBV6-1|.|TRBJ1-1|.
CASSEGLHEAFF
TGTGCCAGCAGTGAAGGACTCCATGAAGCTTTCTTT
>TRBV7-9|.|TRBJ1-6|.
CASSPNLQKGNSPLHF
TGTGCCAGCAGCCCCAACCTACAGAAGGGGAATTCACCCCTCCACTTT
>TRBV11-2|.|TRBJ1-1|.
CASSLRRGMNTEAFF
TGTGCCAGCAGCTTACGAAGGGGGATGAACACTGAAGCTTTCTTT
>TRBV28|.|TRBJ2-5|.
CASSSRGPVETQYF
TGTGCCAGCAGCTCGCGGGGGCCGGTGGAGACCCAGTACTTC
>TRBV30|.|TRBJ1-2|.
CAWKSPLKVNF
TGTGCCTGGAAAAGCCCTCTGAAGGTTAACTTC
>TRBV6-5|.|TRBJ1-1|.
CASSYSGRGTEAFF
TGTGCCAGCAGTTACTCCGGCAGGGGCACTGAAGCTTTCTTT